This TCR beta chain was captured by sequencing in a study of vaccination effects on CD4 cells after COVID-19. The wider study: The cohort was immunized with two doses of either the BNT162b2 or mRNA-1273 vaccine. Study-level points and caveats: Limitations: small convalescent group and missing early post-infection timepoints. Spike-reactive clones in convalescents after vaccination were chiefly newly vaccine-induced. Both infection-induced and vaccine-induced clones contracted markedly at late post-vaccination timepoints.

Of note for this clone: Its cognate antigen is unknown.

TCRdb keeps only in-frame clones here, not all; method: immunoSEQ multiplex PCR. The sample has fewer than 60,000 clones, around three quarters seen once; the top ten hold 5.5%. Antigen-specific CD4+ T cell clonotypes were called by their expansion after viral peptide-pool culture in ViraFEST. At the end of 10 days of culture, CD4+ T cells were isolated. This individual contracted SARS-CoV-2 between March and December 2020, as verified by PCR. The source material was CD4+ T cells from PBMCs cultured with HIV peptides, sampled before COVID-19 vaccination. Regarding subset: HIV-1 Nef peptide pool negative control/reference culture. This TCR came from a human donor who had a prior SARS-CoV-2 infection.

Here the CDR3 DNA reads TGTGCCAGCAGCGCTGGGGGTCATTTCTCGTACGAGCAGTACTTC. It is translated as CASSAGGHFSYEQYF. The chain uses TRBV9 and TRBJ2-7; D might be TRBD1 or TRBD2, each matching 5 bases. V was trimmed by 3 bases and J by 4 bases, leaving 17 bases between them. Germline CDR1 SGDLS, CDR2 YYNGEE. The CDR3 totals 15 residues.